This is a list of T cell receptor beta chains from one sample in a study of CD8+ T cells in alopecia areata. Generated by immunoSEQ multiplex PCR, the TCRdb table keeps only in-frame clones and is missing some. Of tens of thousands of clones in the sample, about 43% were seen once. This specimen was CD8+ T cells sorted from blood, taken at approximately week 36, from a patient treated with tofacitinib. These receptor sequences come from a human donor with alopecia areata. Each CDR3 is given with its conserved first and last residue. Only part of the rows carry a size: once, few, many, or a class if the clone is expanded.

length	size	V	J	CDR3
13	NA	TRBV30	TRBJ1-2	CAWAPTGIYGYTF
12	NA	TRBV29-1	TRBJ1-2	CSVEQGSYGYTF
13	few	TRBV30	TRBJ1-1	CAWSGQGSTEAFF
15	NA	TRBV5-1	TRBJ2-4	CASSLEPGQGDIQYF
12	NA	TRBV2	TRBJ2-7	CASGLGTYEQYF
14	few	TRBV29-1	TRBJ2-5	CSVEDYGAQETQYF
13	NA	TRBV11-2	TRBJ2-7	CASSFGSRNEQYF
14	NA	TRBV27	TRBJ2-7	CASSLSGRSYEQYF
15	NA	TRBV11-2	TRBJ2-5	CASSLGVAVQETQYF
13	NA	TRBV29-1	TRBJ1-3	CSVRAASGNTIYF
15	few	TRBV27	TRBJ2-7	CASSFGLAGGREQYF
13	few	TRBV13	TRBJ1-1	CASSSGSAYEAFF
14	NA	TRBV29-1	TRBJ2-2	CSVYGQDNTGELFF
14	few	TRBV9	TRBJ2-5	CASSANTGVETQYF
16	NA	TRBV9	TRBJ2-2	CASSVELAGGTGELFF
14	NA	TRBV19	TRBJ2-3	CASGTSGRTDTQYF
12	few	TRBV27	TRBJ2-6	CASMSGANVLTF
18	NA	TRBV27	TRBJ2-7	CASSSQDEREGPTYEQYF
15	NA	TRBV5-8	TRBJ2-7	CASSSPRYGKYEQYF
18	few	TRBV29-1	TRBJ2-7	CSVEDGNYGTSGIYEQYF